This is a list of T cell receptor beta chains from one sample in a study of control samples from healthy donors and cancer patients. The table came from immunoSEQ multiplex PCR; TCRdb's copy has only in-frame clones and leaves some out. The sample records some 410,000 clones, roughly 90% being singletons. Sample: PBMCs. These receptors originate from a middle-aged man with head and neck cancer. Both conserved end residues are trimmed from each CDR3.

j_call v_call cdr3_length cdr3_aa
TRBJ1-2 TRBV15 14 ATSRETGGAFYGYT
TRBJ2-1 TRBV12-3/TRBV12-4 8 ASTPHEQF
TRBJ2-1 TRBV24-1 15 ATSEPPGTGGINEQF
TRBJ2-7 TRBV6-2/TRBV6-3 14 ASSSVGLAGGHEQY
TRBJ2-1 TRBV3-1/TRBV3-2 14 ASSQGGRPNWDEQF
TRBJ1-1 TRBV6-5 12 ASLDRPSNTEAF
TRBJ1-1 TRBV24-1 13 ATSDNRVGGTEAF
TRBJ2-7 TRBV28 15 ASSVPLIAGSSYEQY
TRBJ1-4 TRBV12-3/TRBV12-4 11 ASSSPGLEKLF
TRBJ2-7 TRBV4-2 16 ASSQDSSRQTISYEQY